This T cell receptor beta chain was captured in a study of blood T cell repertoires in COVID-19. In the study overall: Researchers got acute and convalescent COVID-19 samples from the United States, Italy and Spain.

Data came from immunoSEQ multiplex PCR; TCRdb stores just in-frame clones and leaves some out. The sample has tens of thousands of clones, 86% seen once; the top ten hold 1% to 1.5%. V was cut by 3 bases and J by 6 bases, with 13 bases left in between. CDR1 SNHLY and CDR2 FYNNEI come from the germline V gene. The CDR3 is 14 residues long. The V gene is TRBV2, the J gene TRBJ2-3; tentative D call: TRBD1 (6 bases). Input material: peripheral blood. This clonotype originated in a man between 60 and 75 years old with acute or convalescent COVID-19. In DNA, the CDR3 is TGTGCCAGCAGTGACAGGGGCCAGGGGGATACGCAGTATTTT. It translates to CASSDRGQGDTQYF.